This entry lists 6 T cell receptor beta chains sequenced from one sample in a study of tumor and adjacent non-tumor tissue in lung cancer. RNA was extracted from bulk tissue without any cell sorting. More than 3 cm separated this lung sample from the edge of the tumor. The library came from three nested PCR rounds adapted from ARM-PCR protocols. TCRdb used MiXCR to reprocess the multiplex PCR reads, holding one entry per CDR3 protein. The data contain more than 60,000 distinct CDR3 sequences, approximately 73% of them singletons. Material for sequencing was distant non-tumor lung tissue. The receptors were gathered from a man in his sixties with non-small cell lung cancer.

The count of this clonotype is one. The conserved final phenylalanine or tryptophan is absent from the CDR3, which likely points to a read error. This chain connects TRBV5-4 to TRBJ2-1; TRBD2 aligns across 13 bases. Germline loops: CDR1 SGHNT, CDR2 YYREEE (reference sequence). The J segment lost 5 bases and the V segment lost 6 bases, leaving 5 bases of the junction unmatched. The length of the CDR3 is 15 residues. The CDR3 region is CASTRLAGGHNEQFI. CDR3 nucleotide sequence: TGTGCCAGCACCCGACTAGCGGGAGGACACAATGAGCAGTTCATC.

This rearrangement joins TRBV29-1 to TRBJ2-1; tentative D call: TRBD2 (5 bases). The ends were cut back, 3 bases at V and 3 bases at J, with 12 bases in the middle. This CDR3 has 14 residues. Germline assignment: CDR1 SQVTM and CDR2 ANQGSEA. CDR3 nucleotide sequence: TGCAGCGTTGATCATAGCGCATTCTACAATGAGCAGTTCTTC. Protein product: CSVDHSAFYNEQFF.

This clonotype appeared a single time. One end of the junction varies from germline; a read error may be responsible. The CDR3 region has the DNA TGTGTCAGTAGGAGTCCCCAGACAGGGGGACACACTGAAGCCTTCTTT. It yields the protein CVSRSPQTGGHTEAFF. The rearrangement uses TRBV19 and TRBJ1-1; 9 bases are a match to TRBD1. This CDR3 is 16 amino acids long. Germline CDR1 and CDR2: LNHDA and SQIVND (reference sequence).

Details on this clonotype: This CDR3 is missing its conserved last phenylalanine or tryptophan, likely due to a read error. The DNA is omitted, as the CDR3 cannot be located on it reliably, and the CDR3 follows TCRdb's listing. The rearrangement joins TRBV29-1 to TRBJ2-1; the D segment call TRBD2 is taken from the table without a DNA check. 15 amino acids form the CDR3, both terminal residues included. CDR1 and CDR2 from the germline V gene are SQVTM and ANQGSEA. The CDR3 sequence is CSLPQLAGSGNEQFL.

This clonotype came up once. At one end the junction does not follow the germline gene, possibly because of a read error. This rearrangement joins TRBV6-5 to TRBJ2-7; 7 bases fit TRBD1. The CDR3 is 15 amino acids. Germline V gene data show CDR1 as MNHEY and CDR2 as SVGAGI. The CDR3 DNA reads TGTACCAGCAGTTACGGGGCTGGACAGGTCTACGAGCAGTACTTC. This gives the protein CTSSYGAGQVYEQYF.

J is TRBJ2-2 and V is TRBV11-1; a possible D gene is TRBD2 (5 bases). Germline CDR1 reads SGHAT; CDR2 reads FQDESV (reference sequence). This CDR3 is 14 amino acids long. CDR3: CTNNYTSGIGELFF. The CDR3 region has the DNA TGTACCAACAACTATACTAGTGGCATCGGGGAGCTGTTTTTT.